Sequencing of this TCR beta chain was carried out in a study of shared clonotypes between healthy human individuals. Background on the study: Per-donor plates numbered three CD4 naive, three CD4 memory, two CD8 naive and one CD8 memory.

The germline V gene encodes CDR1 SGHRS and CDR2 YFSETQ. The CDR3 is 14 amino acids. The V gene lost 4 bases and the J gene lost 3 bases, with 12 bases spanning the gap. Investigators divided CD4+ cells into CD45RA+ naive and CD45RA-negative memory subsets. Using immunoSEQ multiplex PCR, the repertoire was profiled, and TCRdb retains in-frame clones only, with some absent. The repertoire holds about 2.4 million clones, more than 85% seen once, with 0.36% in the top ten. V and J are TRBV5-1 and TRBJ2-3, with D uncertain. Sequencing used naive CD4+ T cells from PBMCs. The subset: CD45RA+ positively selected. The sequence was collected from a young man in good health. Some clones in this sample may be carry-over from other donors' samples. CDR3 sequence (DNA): TGCGCCAGCAGCCCGGACGGCATAACAGATACGCAGTATTTT. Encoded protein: CASSPDGITDTQYF. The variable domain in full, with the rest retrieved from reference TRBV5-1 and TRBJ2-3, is KAGVTQTPRYLIKTRGQQVTLSCSPISGHRSVSWYQQTPGQGLQFLFEYFSETQRNKGNFPGRFSGRQFSNSRSEMNVSTLELGDSALYLCASSPDGITDTQYFGPGTRLTVL.